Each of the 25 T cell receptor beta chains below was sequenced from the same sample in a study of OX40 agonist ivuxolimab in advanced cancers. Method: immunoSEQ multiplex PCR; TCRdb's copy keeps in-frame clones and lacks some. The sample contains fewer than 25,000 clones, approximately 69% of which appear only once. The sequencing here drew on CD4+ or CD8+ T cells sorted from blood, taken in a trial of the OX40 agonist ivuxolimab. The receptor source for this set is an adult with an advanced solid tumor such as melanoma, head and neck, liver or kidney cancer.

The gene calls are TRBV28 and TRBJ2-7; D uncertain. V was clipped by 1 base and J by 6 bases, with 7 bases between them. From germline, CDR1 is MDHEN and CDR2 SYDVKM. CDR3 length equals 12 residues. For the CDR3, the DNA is TGTGCCAGCAGTTTATCACATGGCGAGCAGTACTTC. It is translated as CASSLSHGEQYF.

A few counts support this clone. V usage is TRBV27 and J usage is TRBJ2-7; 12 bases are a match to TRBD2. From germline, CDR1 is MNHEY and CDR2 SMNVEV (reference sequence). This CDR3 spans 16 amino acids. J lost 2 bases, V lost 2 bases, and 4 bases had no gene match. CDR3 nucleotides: TGTGCCAGCAGTTTAAATGGACTAGCGGGAACCTACGAGCAGTACTTC. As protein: CASSLNGLAGTYEQYF.

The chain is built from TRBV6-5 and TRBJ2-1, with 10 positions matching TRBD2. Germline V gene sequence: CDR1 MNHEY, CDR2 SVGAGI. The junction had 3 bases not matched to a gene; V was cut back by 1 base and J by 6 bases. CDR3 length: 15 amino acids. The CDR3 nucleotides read TGTGCCAGCAGTTACTTAGCGGGAGGCCTCAATGAGCAGTTCTTC. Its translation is CASSYLAGGLNEQFF.

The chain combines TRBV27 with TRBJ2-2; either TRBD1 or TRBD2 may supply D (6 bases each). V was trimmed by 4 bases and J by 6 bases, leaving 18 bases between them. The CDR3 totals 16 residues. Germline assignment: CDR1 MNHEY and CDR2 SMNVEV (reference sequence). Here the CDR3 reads CASSSPRGVGAGELFF. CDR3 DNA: TGTGCCAGCAGTTCCCCTAGGGGGGTCGGAGCCGGGGAGCTGTTTTTT.

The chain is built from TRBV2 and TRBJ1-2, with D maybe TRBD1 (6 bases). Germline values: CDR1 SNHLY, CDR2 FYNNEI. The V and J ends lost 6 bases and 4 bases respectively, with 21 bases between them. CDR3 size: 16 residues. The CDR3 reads CASRGAGLKEIYGYTF. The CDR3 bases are TGTGCCAGCAGGGGGGCGGGACTTAAGGAAATCTATGGCTACACCTTC.

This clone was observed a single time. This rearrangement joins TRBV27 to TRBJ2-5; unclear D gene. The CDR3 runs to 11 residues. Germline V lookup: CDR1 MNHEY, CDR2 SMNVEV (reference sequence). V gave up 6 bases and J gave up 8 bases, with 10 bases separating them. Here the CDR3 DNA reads TGTGCCAGCAGCGCCCAAGGAACCCAGTACTTC. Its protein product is CASSAQGTQYF.

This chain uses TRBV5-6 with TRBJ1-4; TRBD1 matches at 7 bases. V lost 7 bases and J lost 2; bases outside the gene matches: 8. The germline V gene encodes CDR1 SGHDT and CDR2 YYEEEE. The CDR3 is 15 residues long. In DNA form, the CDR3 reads TGTGCCAGCTCCCACGACAGGGACACTAATGAAAAACTGTTTTTT. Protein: CASSHDRDTNEKLFF.

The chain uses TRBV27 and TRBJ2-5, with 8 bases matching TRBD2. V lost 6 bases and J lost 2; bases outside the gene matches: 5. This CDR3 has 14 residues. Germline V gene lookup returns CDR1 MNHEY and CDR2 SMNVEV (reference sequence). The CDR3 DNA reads TGTGCCAGCAGACGGGGGGGCGGACAAGAGACCCAGTACTTC. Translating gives CASRRGGGQETQYF.

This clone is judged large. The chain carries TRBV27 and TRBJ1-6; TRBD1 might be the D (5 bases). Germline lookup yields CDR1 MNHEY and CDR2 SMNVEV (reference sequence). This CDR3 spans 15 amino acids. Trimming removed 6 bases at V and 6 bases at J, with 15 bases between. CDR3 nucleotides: TGTGCCAGCAGGATAGGGGCAGCCTCTAATTCACCCCTCCACTTT. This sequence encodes CASRIGAASNSPLHF.

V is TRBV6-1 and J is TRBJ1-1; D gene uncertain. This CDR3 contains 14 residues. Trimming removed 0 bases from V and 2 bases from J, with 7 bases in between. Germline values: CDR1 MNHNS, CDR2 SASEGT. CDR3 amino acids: CASSEAKANTEAFF. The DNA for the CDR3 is TGTGCCAGCAGTGAAGCTAAGGCTAACACTGAAGCTTTCTTT.

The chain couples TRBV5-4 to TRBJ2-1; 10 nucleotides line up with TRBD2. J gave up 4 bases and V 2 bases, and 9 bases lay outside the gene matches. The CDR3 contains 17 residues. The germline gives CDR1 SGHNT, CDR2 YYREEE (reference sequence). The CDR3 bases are TGTGCCAGCAGCTTCGGAAGCGGGGGGGCCAGGTACAATGAGCAGTTCTTC. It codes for CASSFGSGGARYNEQFF.

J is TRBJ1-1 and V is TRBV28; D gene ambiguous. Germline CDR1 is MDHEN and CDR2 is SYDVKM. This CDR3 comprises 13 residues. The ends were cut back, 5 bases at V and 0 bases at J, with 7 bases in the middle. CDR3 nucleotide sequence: TGTGCCAGCAGTCGAAGCATGAACACTGAAGCTTTCTTT. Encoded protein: CASSRSMNTEAFF. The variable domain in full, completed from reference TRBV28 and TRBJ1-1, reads DVKVTQSSRYLVKRTGEKVFLECVQDMDHENMFWYRQDPGLGLRLIYFSYDVKMKEKGDIPEGYSVSREKKERFSLILESASTNQTSMYLCASSRSMNTEAFFGQGTRLTVV.

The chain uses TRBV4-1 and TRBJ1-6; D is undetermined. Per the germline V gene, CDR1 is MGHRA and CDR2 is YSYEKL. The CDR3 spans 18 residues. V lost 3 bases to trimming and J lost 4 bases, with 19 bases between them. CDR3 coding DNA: TGCGCCAGCAGCCATCGTGACACGGAGGTACGGTATAATTCACCCCTCCACTTT. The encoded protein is CASSHRDTEVRYNSPLHF.

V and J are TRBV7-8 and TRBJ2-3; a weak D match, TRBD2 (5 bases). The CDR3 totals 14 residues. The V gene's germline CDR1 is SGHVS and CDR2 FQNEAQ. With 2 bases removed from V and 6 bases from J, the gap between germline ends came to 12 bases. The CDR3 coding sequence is TGTGCCAGCAGCTTATCCGGGAACCAGGATACGCAGTATTTT. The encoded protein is CASSLSGNQDTQYF.

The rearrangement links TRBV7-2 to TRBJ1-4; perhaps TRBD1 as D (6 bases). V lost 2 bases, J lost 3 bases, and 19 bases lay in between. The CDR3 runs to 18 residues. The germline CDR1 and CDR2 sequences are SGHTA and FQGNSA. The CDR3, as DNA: TGTGCCAGCAGCTTAAGGCGGGACTCCTGGGGGCCTAATGAAAAACTGTTTTTT. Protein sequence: CASSLRRDSWGPNEKLFF.

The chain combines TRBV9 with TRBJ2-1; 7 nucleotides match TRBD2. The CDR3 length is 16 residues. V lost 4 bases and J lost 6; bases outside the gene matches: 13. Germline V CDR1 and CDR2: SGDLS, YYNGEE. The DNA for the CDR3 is TGTGCCAGCAGCCCCATCGGCAGACTAGCCCCCAATGAGCAGTTCTTC. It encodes CASSPIGRLAPNEQFF.

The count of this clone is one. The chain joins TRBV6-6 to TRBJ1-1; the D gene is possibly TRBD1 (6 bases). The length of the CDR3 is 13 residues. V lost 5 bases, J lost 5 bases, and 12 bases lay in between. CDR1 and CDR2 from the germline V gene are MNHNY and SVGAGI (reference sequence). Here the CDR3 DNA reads TGTGCCAGCAGTCTACGAGGGGGGACTGAAGCTTTCTTT. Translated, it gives CASSLRGGTEAFF.

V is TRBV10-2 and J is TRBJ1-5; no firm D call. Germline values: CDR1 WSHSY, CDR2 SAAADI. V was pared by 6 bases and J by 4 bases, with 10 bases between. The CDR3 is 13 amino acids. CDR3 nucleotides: TGCGCCAGCAGCACTGGGATGAATCAGCCCCAGCATTTT. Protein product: CASSTGMNQPQHF.

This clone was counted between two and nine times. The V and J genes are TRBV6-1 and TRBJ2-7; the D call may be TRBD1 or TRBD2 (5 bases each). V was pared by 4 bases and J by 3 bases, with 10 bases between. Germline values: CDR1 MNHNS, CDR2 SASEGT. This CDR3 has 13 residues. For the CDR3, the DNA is TGTGCCAGCAGTGGTTGGGACGGCTACGAGCAGTACTTC. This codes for CASSGWDGYEQYF.

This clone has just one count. The CDR3 here is CASSFLGQGANYGYTF. DNA for the CDR3: TGTGCCAGCAGTTTCCTAGGACAGGGAGCTAACTATGGCTACACCTTC. The chain recombines TRBV28 with TRBJ1-2; 8 bases align to TRBD1. CDR1 and CDR2 from the germline V gene are MDHEN and SYDVKM. This CDR3 is built from 16 residues. Trimming at V came to 3 bases and at J to 0 bases, leaving 6 bases not matched to a gene.

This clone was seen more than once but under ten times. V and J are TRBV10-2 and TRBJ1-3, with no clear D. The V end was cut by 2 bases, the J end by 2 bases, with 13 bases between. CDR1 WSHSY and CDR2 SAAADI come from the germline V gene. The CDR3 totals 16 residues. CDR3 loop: CASSEGVPAAGNTIYF. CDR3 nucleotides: TGCGCCAGCAGTGAGGGGGTCCCGGCGGCTGGAAACACCATATATTTT.

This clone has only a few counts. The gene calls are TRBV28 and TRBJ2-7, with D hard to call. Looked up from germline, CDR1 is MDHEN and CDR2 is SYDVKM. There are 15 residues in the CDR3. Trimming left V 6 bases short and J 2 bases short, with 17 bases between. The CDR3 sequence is CASSLNPDGTYEQYF. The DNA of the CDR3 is TGTGCCAGCAGCCTTAACCCCGACGGAACCTACGAGCAGTACTTC. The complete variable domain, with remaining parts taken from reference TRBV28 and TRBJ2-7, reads DVKVTQSSRYLVKRTGEKVFLECVQDMDHENMFWYRQDPGLGLRLIYFSYDVKMKEKGDIPEGYSVSREKKERFSLILESASTNQTSMYLCASSLNPDGTYEQYFGPGTRLTVT.

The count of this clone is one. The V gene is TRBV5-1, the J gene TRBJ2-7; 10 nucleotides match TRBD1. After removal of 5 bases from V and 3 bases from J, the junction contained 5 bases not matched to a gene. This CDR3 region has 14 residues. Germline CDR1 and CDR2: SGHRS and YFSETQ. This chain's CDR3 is CASRSGTGDYEQYF. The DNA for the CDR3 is TGCGCCAGCAGGTCCGGGACAGGGGACTACGAGCAGTACTTC.

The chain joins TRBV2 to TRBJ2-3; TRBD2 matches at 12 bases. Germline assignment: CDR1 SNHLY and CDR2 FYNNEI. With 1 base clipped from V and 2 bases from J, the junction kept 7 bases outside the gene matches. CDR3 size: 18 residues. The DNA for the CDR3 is TGTGCCAGCAGTGAAGACGAGACTAGCGGGGGAGTCACAGATACGCAGTATTTT. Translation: CASSEDETSGGVTDTQYF. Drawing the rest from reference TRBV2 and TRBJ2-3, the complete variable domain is EPEVTQTPSHQVTQMGQEVILRCVPISNHLYFYWYRQILGQKVEFLVSFYNNEISEKSEIFDDQFSVERPDGSNFTLKIRSTKLEDSAMYFCASSEDETSGGVTDTQYFGPGTRLTVL.

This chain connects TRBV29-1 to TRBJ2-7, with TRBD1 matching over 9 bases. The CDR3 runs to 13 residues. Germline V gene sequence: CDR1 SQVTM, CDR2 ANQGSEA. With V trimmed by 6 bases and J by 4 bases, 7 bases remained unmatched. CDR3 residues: CSVAPGQGYEQYF. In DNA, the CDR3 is TGCAGCGTGGCTCCGGGACAGGGATACGAGCAGTACTTC.